This T cell receptor beta chain emerged from a study of T cells in tumors after PD-1 blockade. Across the study: Excluded were patients with checkpoint blockade, immunosuppressants, or radiotherapy or other anti-cancer therapy within 4 weeks. Treatment was either pembrolizumab 200 mg every 3 weeks or cemiplimab 350 mg every 2 weeks.

TCRdb keeps only in-frame clones here, not all; method: immunoSEQ multiplex PCR. This table holds 4,500 to 5,000 clones, around two thirds found once. Points on this clone: Antigen: not known.

Germline V gene sequence: CDR1 SQVTM, CDR2 ANQGSEA. V lost 3 bases and J lost 6; bases outside the gene matches: 7. The CDR3 covers 14 residues. Study-level results: Only pre- versus post-treatment comparisons showed clonal replacement.

Site-matched primary tumor biopsies were taken before and after PD-1 blockade. This clonotype was obtained from a human donor with basal cell carcinoma. Sample: tumor tissue, taken after anti-PD-1 treatment. The V and J genes are TRBV29-1 and TRBJ2-2; 7 bases align to TRBD1. CDR3 loop: CSVDRTGKAGELFF. The DNA of the CDR3 is TGCAGCGTTGACCGGACAGGAAAGGCCGGGGAGCTGTTTTTT.